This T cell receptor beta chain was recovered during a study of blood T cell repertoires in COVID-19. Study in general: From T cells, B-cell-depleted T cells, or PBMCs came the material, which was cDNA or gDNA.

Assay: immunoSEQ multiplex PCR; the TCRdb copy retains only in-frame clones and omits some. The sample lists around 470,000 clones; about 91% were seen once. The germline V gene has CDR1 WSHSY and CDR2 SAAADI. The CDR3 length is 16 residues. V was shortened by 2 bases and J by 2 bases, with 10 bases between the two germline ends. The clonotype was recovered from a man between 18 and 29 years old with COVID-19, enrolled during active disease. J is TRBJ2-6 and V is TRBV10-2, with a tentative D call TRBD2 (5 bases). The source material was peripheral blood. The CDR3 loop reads CASSERGSTGANVLTF. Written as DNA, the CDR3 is TGCGCCAGCAGTGAGAGAGGGAGCACTGGGGCCAACGTCCTGACTTTC.